This TCR beta chain came from a study of cytomegalovirus exposure and HLA in healthy donors. Study-wide background: It was reported in a later analysis that the same platform had been used for the roughly 130 validation repertoires as for the approximately 670 first-cohort repertoires. Study-level results: Cytomegalovirus association was listed for 150 to 200 TCR beta chains. A few chains tied to CMV proved CMV antigen-specific in vitro. The classifier was said to identify cytomegalovirus status with high specificity and sensitivity.

As for this clone: As yet, its antigen is unknown.

Assay: immunoSEQ multiplex PCR; the TCRdb copy retains only in-frame clones and omits some. This table has 82,000 or so clones, 85% to 95% appearing once. The CDR3 length is 13 residues. V was pared by 6 bases and J by 4 bases, with 10 bases between. Germline CDR1 reads MNHNS; CDR2 reads SASEGT. The receptor was isolated from a woman aged 18-35 years in good health and CMV-seronegative. The sequencing input was PBMCs. The chain links TRBV6-1 to TRBJ1-5; D possibly corresponds to TRBD1 (6 bases). The CDR3 here is CASRRTDNQPQHF. The CDR3 nucleotides read TGTGCCAGCAGAAGGACAGATAATCAGCCCCAGCATTTT.